This TCR beta chain was identified during a study of technical replicates of blood from a handful of donors. Germline V gene sequence: CDR1 MDHEN, CDR2 SYDVKM. V gave up 6 bases and J gave up 0 bases, with 15 bases separating them. The length of the CDR3 is 15 residues. The protocol was immunoSEQ multiplex PCR, while the TCRdb copy is restricted to in-frame clones and leaves out a portion. In the table there are about 70,000 clones, almost 98% of which are singletons. This receptor was obtained from a human donor in good health. V is TRBV28 and J is TRBJ2-7, with a possible D match to TRBD2 (6 bases). The source material was T cells isolated from PBMCs. The CDR3 coding sequence is TGTGCCAGCAGGGCGGGGCATGGGAGCTCCTACGAGCAGTACTTC. It codes for CASRAGHGSSYEQYF.